What follows describes a single T cell receptor beta chain. Its specificity is unknown. This sample is part of a study of T cell responses to AZD1222 COVID-19 vaccine. General study points: After the peak T cell response, and only then, were repertoires sampled.

Repertoires were generated with immunoSEQ multiplex PCR, while TCRdb's copy carries only in-frame clones and drops some. The sample records roughly 120,000 clones, about nine tenths being singletons. Trimming cost V 4 bases and J 6 bases, with 19 bases left between them. Germline CDR1 is SGHRS and CDR2 is YFSETQ. This CDR3 is built from 15 residues. The starting material was peripheral blood, obtained on day 0 of AZD1222 vaccination. The gene calls are TRBV5-1 and TRBJ1-2; D perhaps matches TRBD1 (6 bases). The receptor comes from an adult in good health. CDR3 amino acids: CASSPGAGEMHGYTF. CDR3 DNA: TGCGCCAGCAGCCCGGGGGCAGGGGAGATGCATGGCTACACCTTC. The whole variable domain, remainder taken from reference TRBV5-1 and TRBJ1-2, is KAGVTQTPRYLIKTRGQQVTLSCSPISGHRSVSWYQQTPGQGLQFLFEYFSETQRNKGNFPGRFSGRQFSNSRSEMNVSTLELGDSALYLCASSPGAGEMHGYTFGSGTRLTVV.